Listed below are T cell receptor beta chains from one sample, sequenced in a study of T cells in Graves' hyperthyroidism and ophthalmopathy. TCRdb reprocessed the multiplex PCR reads with MiXCR, giving one entry per CDR3 protein. The data contain about 570,000 distinct CDR3 sequences, around 15% of them singletons. Sequencing was carried out using blood. These receptors were obtained from a woman in her thirties or forties with Graves' hyperthyroidism. The CDR3 runs from the conserved cysteine through the conserved F or W. D genes are given only for firm matches. Clone sizes are given selectively: once, few, many, or a class where the clone is expanded.

CDR3 DNA: TGCGCCAGCAGCTTGCACCCGACAGGGGGCACTGAAGCTTTCTTT; CDR3 protein: CASSLHPTGGTEAFF; V gene: TRBV5-1; J gene: TRBJ1-1; clone size: many; D gene: TRBD1
CDR3 DNA: TGCAGTGCTAGGGAGAGTAAATTTTCTAGCTCCTACGAGCAGTACTTC; CDR3 protein: CSARESKFSSSYEQYF; V gene: TRBV20-1; J gene: TRBJ2-7; clone size: many; D gene: -
CDR3 DNA: TGCGCCAGCTTCTCCGGGACCCTCACAGATACGCAGTATTTT; CDR3 protein: CASFSGTLTDTQYF; V gene: TRBV5-1; J gene: TRBJ2-3; clone size: -; D gene: -
CDR3 DNA: TGTGCCATCCGGAAGGACTCCTCCTACGAGCAGTACTTC; CDR3 protein: CAIRKDSSYEQYF; V gene: TRBV18; J gene: TRBJ2-7; clone size: few; D gene: -
CDR3 DNA: TGTGCCTGGAGTCGGCAGGGTGGCGGAAACACCATATATTTT; CDR3 protein: CAWSRQGGGNTIYF; V gene: TRBV30; J gene: TRBJ1-3; clone size: many; D gene: -
CDR3 DNA: TGTGCCAGCAGTCTTGACTCTCCTGGAGCTTTCTTT; CDR3 protein: CASSLDSPGAFF; V gene: TRBV7-9; J gene: TRBJ1-1; clone size: many; D gene: -
CDR3 DNA: TGTGCCAGCAGTTACTCTCCGGGACGGAGCAATGAGCAGTTCTTC; CDR3 protein: CASSYSPGRSNEQFF; V gene: TRBV6-2/TRBV6-3; J gene: TRBJ2-1; clone size: few; D gene: -
CDR3 DNA: TGCAGTGCTAGCCGACAGGGAACAGATACGCAGTATTTT; CDR3 protein: CSASRQGTDTQYF; V gene: TRBV20-1; J gene: TRBJ2-3; clone size: many; D gene: TRBD1
CDR3 DNA: TGTGCCAGCAGTTACACCCGGGACAGGGAAAAACTGTTTTTT; CDR3 protein: CASSYTRDREKLFF; V gene: TRBV6-7; J gene: TRBJ1-4; clone size: -; D gene: TRBD1
CDR3 DNA: TGTGCCACCAGCAGAGCCCGACAACCTAATGAAAAACTGTTTTTT; CDR3 protein: CATSRARQPNEKLFF; V gene: TRBV15; J gene: TRBJ1-4; clone size: -; D gene: -
CDR3 DNA: TGCGCCAGCAGCTTGGAGAGGTACCACACCGGGGAGCTGTTTTTT; CDR3 protein: CASSLERYHTGELFF; V gene: TRBV5-1; J gene: TRBJ2-2; clone size: -; D gene: -
CDR3 DNA: TGCAGCGCTGAGGCAGGATTCACAGATACGCAGTATTTT; CDR3 protein: CSAEAGFTDTQYF; V gene: TRBV29-1; J gene: TRBJ2-3; clone size: many; D gene: -
CDR3 DNA: TGTGCCAGCAGTCCCTTGGGACACTACGAGCAGTACTTC; CDR3 protein: CASSPLGHYEQYF; V gene: TRBV27; J gene: TRBJ2-7; clone size: many; D gene: -
CDR3 DNA: TGTGCCAGCAGGAGGATGGAGCCCCAGCATTTT; CDR3 protein: CASRRMEPQHF; V gene: TRBV28; J gene: TRBJ1-5; clone size: few; D gene: -
CDR3 DNA: TGTGCCAGCAGTTCCGGACAAAACACCGGGGAGCTGTTTTTT; CDR3 protein: CASSSGQNTGELFF; V gene: TRBV5-1; J gene: TRBJ2-2; clone size: many; D gene: -
CDR3 DNA: TGCGCCAGCAGCCAGCCGGGACAGGGGAGAACTGAAGCTTTCTTT; CDR3 protein: CASSQPGQGRTEAFF; V gene: TRBV4-1; J gene: TRBJ1-1; clone size: few; D gene: TRBD1
CDR3 DNA: TGTGCCACCAGAGCTAGCGGGGTCAATGAGCAGTTCTTC; CDR3 protein: CATRASGVNEQFF; V gene: TRBV6-1; J gene: TRBJ2-1; clone size: few; D gene: TRBD2
CDR3 DNA: TGCGCCAGCAGCCAAGAACTAGCGGGAGGAGGGTTTGCCGGGGAGCTGTTTTTT; CDR3 protein: CASSQELAGGGFAGELFF; V gene: TRBV4-1; J gene: TRBJ2-2; clone size: -; D gene: TRBD2
CDR3 DNA: TGCAGCGTTGCTGGCCAGCGGAGTTACGAGCAGTACTTC; CDR3 protein: CSVAGQRSYEQYF; V gene: TRBV29-1; J gene: TRBJ2-7; clone size: few; D gene: -
CDR3 DNA: TGTGCCAGCAGTGGGGTCGACAGGACTCGAAGAAGCACAGATACGCAGTATTTT; CDR3 protein: CASSGVDRTRRSTDTQYF; V gene: TRBV2; J gene: TRBJ2-3; clone size: many; D gene: -
CDR3 DNA: TGTGCCAGCAGTGAACGGCAGGGTTCGGATGAGCAGTTCTTC; CDR3 protein: CASSERQGSDEQFF; V gene: TRBV6-1; J gene: TRBJ2-1; clone size: -; D gene: -
CDR3 DNA: TGTGCCAGCAGCGTAGCCGGAGTCAATGAGCAGTCCTTC; CDR3 protein: CASSVAGVNEQSF; V gene: TRBV3-1; J gene: TRBJ2-1; clone size: -; D gene: -
CDR3 DNA: TGTGCCAGCAGGGGACAGTCGGGTGGCATTCAGTACTTC; CDR3 protein: CASRGQSGGIQYF; V gene: TRBV2; J gene: TRBJ2-4; clone size: many; D gene: TRBD1
CDR3 DNA: TGTGCCAGCAGTTTGTTACAGGGGAATTCACCCCTCCACTTT; CDR3 protein: CASSLLQGNSPLHF; V gene: TRBV28; J gene: TRBJ1-6; clone size: many; D gene: TRBD1
CDR3 DNA: TGTGCCAGCACCAAGGGAGCAGATACGCAGTATTTT; CDR3 protein: CASTKGADTQYF; V gene: TRBV6-1; J gene: TRBJ2-3; clone size: many; D gene: -
CDR3 DNA: TGTGCCAGCAGCCAAGGGCAGGCCACCGGGGAGCTGTTTTTT; CDR3 protein: CASSQGQATGELFF; V gene: TRBV3-1; J gene: TRBJ2-2; clone size: few; D gene: -
CDR3 DNA: TGTGCCAGCAGTTACTCAGCGGGAAGAGACACCGGGGAGCTGTTTTTT; CDR3 protein: CASSYSAGRDTGELFF; V gene: TRBV6-5; J gene: TRBJ2-2; clone size: few; D gene: TRBD2
CDR3 DNA: TGTGCCACCAGTGACCCCCAGCGGGCCAGACAAGAGACCCAGTACTTC; CDR3 protein: CATSDPQRARQETQYF; V gene: TRBV24-1; J gene: TRBJ2-5; clone size: many; D gene: -
CDR3 DNA: TGTGCCAGCAGCCCAACAGGGATATCGGGCGGCTACACCTTC; CDR3 protein: CASSPTGISGGYTF; V gene: TRBV3-1; J gene: TRBJ1-2; clone size: -; D gene: -
CDR3 DNA: TGCGCCAGCAGCATGGACGGCTCCTACGAGCAGTACTTC; CDR3 protein: CASSMDGSYEQYF; V gene: TRBV5-1; J gene: TRBJ2-7; clone size: many; D gene: -
CDR3 DNA: TGTGCCACCAGCAGATTCCCGGCGAACACTGAAGCTTTCTTT; CDR3 protein: CATSRFPANTEAFF; V gene: TRBV15; J gene: TRBJ1-1; clone size: few; D gene: -
CDR3 DNA: TGTGCCAGCAGCTTCGGCTCGGCAGTAGGGTACGAGCAGTACTTC; CDR3 protein: CASSFGSAVGYEQYF; V gene: TRBV7-9; J gene: TRBJ2-7; clone size: many; D gene: -
CDR3 DNA: TGCGCCAGCAGCCAAGTAGGCAGCGAGCAGTACTTC; CDR3 protein: CASSQVGSEQYF; V gene: TRBV4-1; J gene: TRBJ2-7; clone size: many; D gene: -
CDR3 DNA: TGTGCCAGCAGTGAAGCGCTTCAGGGGGCTGGCTATGGCTACACCTTC; CDR3 protein: CASSEALQGAGYGYTF; V gene: TRBV2; J gene: TRBJ1-2; clone size: many; D gene: TRBD1
CDR3 DNA: TGTGCCAGCAGCGGCACTAGCGGGAGTTGGTCCTACGAGCAGTACTTC; CDR3 protein: CASSGTSGSWSYEQYF; V gene: TRBV28; J gene: TRBJ2-7; clone size: many; D gene: TRBD2
CDR3 DNA: TGTGCCAGCTCACGACAGGGGGCCTCCGACACCGGGGAGCTGTTTTTT; CDR3 protein: CASSRQGASDTGELFF; V gene: TRBV18; J gene: TRBJ2-2; clone size: many; D gene: TRBD1
CDR3 DNA: TGCAGTGCCTGGACTATTACAAATGAAGAGCAGTTCTTC; CDR3 protein: CSAWTITNEEQFF; V gene: TRBV20-1; J gene: TRBJ2-1; clone size: many; D gene: -
CDR3 DNA: TGTGCCAGCAGCCATGGGGTGGGGGATGGCTACACCTTC; CDR3 protein: CASSHGVGDGYTF; V gene: TRBV3-1; J gene: TRBJ1-2; clone size: many; D gene: -
CDR3 DNA: TGTGCCAGCAGTGCCGGGGGAAGCAATCAGCCCCAGCATTTT; CDR3 protein: CASSAGGSNQPQHF; V gene: TRBV3-1; J gene: TRBJ1-5; clone size: many; D gene: -
CDR3 DNA: TGCAGTGCTGAAAGTGGGACAGTCTCCTCACCCCTCCACTTT; CDR3 protein: CSAESGTVSSPLHF; V gene: TRBV20-1; J gene: TRBJ1-6; clone size: few; D gene: TRBD1
CDR3 DNA: TGTGCCATCGGCTCGTACACGGCGGGGCAAGGGAAGGAGCAGTACTTC; CDR3 protein: CAIGSYTAGQGKEQYF; V gene: TRBV10-3; J gene: TRBJ2-7; clone size: many; D gene: -
CDR3 DNA: TGTGCCAGCAGTTCGGACAGGGGAGAGGGGAACTATGGCTACACCTTC; CDR3 protein: CASSSDRGEGNYGYTF; V gene: TRBV12-3/TRBV12-4; J gene: TRBJ1-2; clone size: -; D gene: TRBD1
CDR3 DNA: TGCAGTGCTCCCAACGCGGGAGGGCCAGCAGGTGAGCAGTTCTTC; CDR3 protein: CSAPNAGGPAGEQFF; V gene: TRBV20-1; J gene: TRBJ2-1; clone size: -; D gene: TRBD2
CDR3 DNA: TGCGCCAGCAGCCAAAGCCTGGGGTTTTCCTACGAGCAGTACTTC; CDR3 protein: CASSQSLGFSYEQYF; V gene: TRBV4-1; J gene: TRBJ2-7; clone size: once; D gene: -
CDR3 DNA: TGTGCCAGCAGCCAAGATTGGGGACAGGGACAGACCCAGTACTTC; CDR3 protein: CASSQDWGQGQTQYF; V gene: TRBV3-1; J gene: TRBJ2-5; clone size: few; D gene: TRBD1
CDR3 DNA: TGCGCCAGCAGCCAAGATTTGCAGGGGGACACTGAAGCTTTCTTT; CDR3 protein: CASSQDLQGDTEAFF; V gene: TRBV11-2; J gene: TRBJ1-1; clone size: -; D gene: TRBD1
CDR3 DNA: TGTGCCAGCAGCAGACAGGTAGGGAATCAGCCCCAGCATTTT; CDR3 protein: CASSRQVGNQPQHF; V gene: TRBV28; J gene: TRBJ1-5; clone size: many; D gene: -
CDR3 DNA: TGCGCCAGCAGCCAAGAAAGCGGGAGTGGCACAGATACGCAGTATTTT; CDR3 protein: CASSQESGSGTDTQYF; V gene: TRBV4-1; J gene: TRBJ2-3; clone size: -; D gene: TRBD2
CDR3 DNA: TGTGCCAGCAGCCAGCTACAGTCGAACACCGGGGAGCTGTTTTTT; CDR3 protein: CASSQLQSNTGELFF; V gene: TRBV4-2; J gene: TRBJ2-2; clone size: -; D gene: -
CDR3 DNA: TGCAGTGCTAGAGATGCAGGTACCCCTATGCAGTTCTTC; CDR3 protein: CSARDAGTPMQFF; V gene: TRBV20-1; J gene: TRBJ2-1; clone size: few; D gene: -
CDR3 DNA: TGTGCCAGCAGCCAAGAGCTAGCGGGCTCCTCCTACAATGAGCAGTTCTTC; CDR3 protein: CASSQELAGSSYNEQFF; V gene: TRBV3-1; J gene: TRBJ2-1; clone size: few; D gene: TRBD2
CDR3 DNA: TGTGCCAGCAGCCGAGGGGGAGATGAGCAGTTCTTC; CDR3 protein: CASSRGGDEQFF; V gene: TRBV7-9; J gene: TRBJ2-1; clone size: -; D gene: -
CDR3 DNA: TGTGCCAGCAGCCAAGATACAGGGGTTCAGCCCCAGCATTTT; CDR3 protein: CASSQDTGVQPQHF; V gene: TRBV3-1; J gene: TRBJ1-5; clone size: -; D gene: TRBD1
CDR3 DNA: TGCGCCAGCAGCTTGTACGGGACTAGCAATGAGCAGTTCTTC; CDR3 protein: CASSLYGTSNEQFF; V gene: TRBV5-1; J gene: TRBJ2-1; clone size: -; D gene: TRBD2
CDR3 DNA: TGTGCCAGCAGCCAACCGGGACTAGCGATATACGAGCAGTACTTC; CDR3 protein: CASSQPGLAIYEQYF; V gene: TRBV27; J gene: TRBJ2-7; clone size: many; D gene: TRBD2
CDR3 DNA: TGTGCCAGCTCACCCCAGGAGGGCACAGATACGCAGTATTTT; CDR3 protein: CASSPQEGTDTQYF; V gene: TRBV18; J gene: TRBJ2-3; clone size: many; D gene: -